Listed below are T cell receptor beta chains from one sample, sequenced in a study of beta chain features in type 1 diabetes. Repertoires were generated with immunoSEQ multiplex PCR, while TCRdb's copy carries only in-frame clones and drops some. The table lists under 200,000 clones, less than 9.5% of them singletons. The specimen sequenced was central memory CD4+ T cells from blood. Receptor source: a young woman in good health. CDR3s include the opening cysteine and the closing phenylalanine or tryptophan. Fields, in order: J gene, D gene, V gene, clone size, CDR3 DNA, CDR3 protein. D genes are given only for firm matches. The size of a clone is reported for some rows only, either as once, few or many, or as a class for expanded clones.

J gene: TRBJ1-6
D gene: -
V gene: TRBV7-9
clone size: few
CDR3 DNA: TGTGCCAGCAGCTTAATGGGAGGAGGCGGATATAATTCACCCCTCCACTTT
CDR3 protein: CASSLMGGGGYNSPLHF

J gene: TRBJ2-3
D gene: TRBD2
V gene: TRBV5-1
clone size: few
CDR3 DNA: TGCGCCAGCAGCTCTACTAGCGTCGACACAGATACGCAGTATTTT
CDR3 protein: CASSSTSVDTDTQYF

J gene: TRBJ2-5
D gene: -
V gene: TRBV5-1
clone size: -
CDR3 DNA: TGCGCCAGCAGCTTGGCCAGGGCGAGGGAGACCCAGTACTTC
CDR3 protein: CASSLARARETQYF

J gene: TRBJ1-2
D gene: TRBD1
V gene: TRBV6-6
clone size: few
CDR3 DNA: TGTGCCAGCAGTTACACGGGACAGGGCGATGGCTACACCTTC
CDR3 protein: CASSYTGQGDGYTF

J gene: TRBJ2-2
D gene: TRBD2
V gene: TRBV11-2
clone size: -
CDR3 DNA: TGTGCCAGCAGCGCGCTAGCGGGATTGAACACCGGGGAGCTGTTTTTT
CDR3 protein: CASSALAGLNTGELFF

J gene: TRBJ2-7
D gene: -
V gene: TRBV30
clone size: -
CDR3 DNA: TGTGCCTGGAGTGTATTCAGGAACGAGCAGTACTTC
CDR3 protein: CAWSVFRNEQYF

J gene: TRBJ1-1
D gene: TRBD1
V gene: TRBV4-2
clone size: few
CDR3 DNA: TGTGCCAGCAGCCAAGAGGGGACAGGGAGGAACACTGAAGCTTTCTTT
CDR3 protein: CASSQEGTGRNTEAFF

J gene: TRBJ2-1
D gene: TRBD2
V gene: TRBV7-2
clone size: -
CDR3 DNA: TGTGCCAGCAGGCTAACTAGCGGGGGGGCCAATGAGCAGTTCTTC
CDR3 protein: CASRLTSGGANEQFF

J gene: TRBJ1-1
D gene: TRBD1
V gene: TRBV7-6
clone size: few
CDR3 DNA: TGTGCCAGCAGCCTACAGGGGGAGGGAAGCGCTGAAGCTTTCTTT
CDR3 protein: CASSLQGEGSAEAFF

J gene: TRBJ2-1
D gene: TRBD2
V gene: TRBV4-1
clone size: few
CDR3 DNA: TGCGCCAGCAGTCTTACCGGGACTAGCTACAATGAGCAGTTCTTC
CDR3 protein: CASSLTGTSYNEQFF

J gene: TRBJ2-3
D gene: -
V gene: TRBV9
clone size: few
CDR3 DNA: TGTGCCAGCAGACTTGGACTGGGGAGCACAGATACGCAGTATTTT
CDR3 protein: CASRLGLGSTDTQYF

J gene: TRBJ2-6
D gene: -
V gene: TRBV18
clone size: -
CDR3 DNA: TGTGCCAGCTCATTTGCAGGTTCGGGGGCCAACGTCCTGACTTTC
CDR3 protein: CASSFAGSGANVLTF

J gene: TRBJ1-1
D gene: -
V gene: TRBV19
clone size: few
CDR3 DNA: TGTGCCAGTAGGGACAGATCGAACACTGAAGCTTTCTTT
CDR3 protein: CASRDRSNTEAFF

J gene: TRBJ2-7
D gene: TRBD1
V gene: TRBV5-6
clone size: -
CDR3 DNA: TGTGCCAGCAGCCGACCCCCGGGGACAGGAAAACCCTACGAGCAGTACTTC
CDR3 protein: CASSRPPGTGKPYEQYF

J gene: TRBJ1-5
D gene: -
V gene: TRBV29-1
clone size: few
CDR3 DNA: TGCAGCGTTCGGCCGGCGGGCAATCAGCCCCAGCATTTT
CDR3 protein: CSVRPAGNQPQHF

J gene: TRBJ2-1
D gene: TRBD2
V gene: TRBV29-1
clone size: few
CDR3 DNA: TGCAGCGTAGCCGGGACTAGCGGGAGAAATGAGCAGTTCTTC
CDR3 protein: CSVAGTSGRNEQFF

J gene: TRBJ2-3
D gene: TRBD2
V gene: TRBV6-6
clone size: few
CDR3 DNA: TGTGCCAGCAGCTCCACGACTAGCGGTACCACAGATACGCAGTATTTT
CDR3 protein: CASSSTTSGTTDTQYF

J gene: TRBJ1-1
D gene: -
V gene: TRBV6-6
clone size: few
CDR3 DNA: TGTGCCAGCAGTTACTCGGTAGAGAACACTGAAGCTTTCTTT
CDR3 protein: CASSYSVENTEAFF

J gene: TRBJ2-5
D gene: TRBD2
V gene: TRBV7-9
clone size: few
CDR3 DNA: TGTGCCAGCGGTGGGACTAGTCGAAACAGGGAGACCCAGTACTTC
CDR3 protein: CASGGTSRNRETQYF

J gene: TRBJ1-1
D gene: TRBD1
V gene: TRBV30
clone size: -
CDR3 DNA: TGTGCCTGGAGTCACTTAGGGACAGGGGGTACTGAAGCTTTCTTT
CDR3 protein: CAWSHLGTGGTEAFF

J gene: TRBJ2-4
D gene: TRBD1
V gene: TRBV5-1
clone size: -
CDR3 DNA: TGCGCCAGCAGCTCGGGACAGGGGGAGGGGGACATTCAGTACTTC
CDR3 protein: CASSSGQGEGDIQYF

J gene: TRBJ2-4
D gene: TRBD2
V gene: TRBV5-1
clone size: -
CDR3 DNA: TGCGCCAGCAGCCTGGGGACTAGCGAGAACATTCAGTACTTC
CDR3 protein: CASSLGTSENIQYF